Listed below are T cell receptor beta chains from one sample, sequenced in a study of T-cell reconstitution after alpha-beta-depleted transplantation in children. TCRdb reanalysed the PCR reads using MiXCR and keeps one entry per CDR3 protein. The sample includes about 610,000 distinct CDR3 sequences, roughly 10% of them seen just once. Source: PBMCs from the stem cell graft donor, taken from the stem cell graft. These receptor sequences come from a human donor who donated a stem cell graft to a child with acute myeloid leukemia. Both conserved end residues are part of each CDR3. Fields, in order: V gene, D gene, clone size, J gene, CDR3 protein, CDR3 DNA. The D gene is left open where the match is weak. The size entry is marked missing in some rows and otherwise reads once, few, many or a size class.

TRBV20-1	TRBD2	NA	TRBJ2-1	CSARIPGLAGALPNEQFF	TGCAGTGCTAGGATACCGGGACTAGCGGGAGCCCTTCCCAATGAGCAGTTCTTC
TRBV7-6	TRBD1	NA	TRBJ1-3	CASSLLDRGLSGNTIYF	TGTGCCAGCAGCTTGCTCGACAGGGGGCTTTCTGGAAACACCATATATTTT
TRBV12-3/TRBV12-4	NA	many	TRBJ2-1	CASSPEDYNEQFF	TGTGCCAGCAGCCCGGAGGACTACAATGAGCAGTTCTTC
TRBV7-9	NA	many	TRBJ2-3	CARAGDTDTQYF	TGTGCCCGAGCTGGGGACACAGATACGCAGTATTTT
TRBV11-3	NA	few	TRBJ2-1	CASSLDTGYNEQFF	TGTGCCAGCAGCTTAGATACCGGCTACAATGAGCAGTTCTTC
TRBV20-1	NA	many	TRBJ2-1	CSARDEGGSPNEQFF	TGCAGTGCTAGAGACGAGGGTGGGAGTCCGAATGAGCAGTTCTTC
TRBV20-1	NA	NA	TRBJ2-3	CSASFQGRGTDTQYF	TGCAGTGCTAGTTTTCAGGGTCGGGGCACAGATACGCAGTATTTT
TRBV20-1	NA	few	TRBJ2-1	CSASPTRPTGYNEQFF	TGCAGTGCGAGCCCTACCCGGCCTACGGGTTACAATGAGCAGTTCTTC
TRBV20-1	NA	many	TRBJ1-4	CSARKWGGADEKLFF	TGCAGTGCTAGAAAGTGGGGGGGCGCGGATGAAAAACTGTTTTTT
TRBV4-3	NA	NA	TRBJ2-3	CASSQQRGTDTQYF	TGCGCCAGCAGCCAACAAAGGGGCACAGATACGCAGTATTTT
TRBV4-3	NA	NA	TRBJ2-1	CASSQDLAGSNEQFF	TGCGCCAGCAGCCAAGATCTCGCGGGAAGTAATGAGCAGTTCTTC
TRBV11-3	TRBD1	many	TRBJ2-1	CASSLERTGRGEQFF	TGTGCCAGCAGCTTAGAAAGGACAGGGAGAGGTGAGCAGTTCTTC
TRBV11-2	NA	few	TRBJ2-3	CASSLARRAAADTQYF	TGTGCCAGCAGCTTAGCCCGGCGGGCGGCCGCAGATACGCAGTATTTT